The sequence of this T cell receptor (beta chain) was determined in a study of CD8 T cells in Susac syndrome. The ends were cut back, 2 bases at V and 5 bases at J, with 3 bases in the middle. The germline V gene has CDR1 SEHNR and CDR2 FQNEAQ (reference sequence). CDR3 size: 11 residues. Reverse transcription used about 0.45 to 1 ug RNA and random hexamers. MiXCR was run by TCRdb on the immunoSEQ multiplex PCR reads, yielding one entry per CDR3 protein. This sample yields roughly 50,000 distinct CDR3 sequences, of which roughly 93% are seen a single time; about 0.5% belongs to the top ten. TCR beta from blood CD8+ and CD4+ T cells was sequenced.

The V and J genes are TRBV7-9 and TRBJ2-5; D unclear. This TCR came from a human donor in good health. The sample consisted of CD8+ T cells from PBMCs. For the CDR3, the DNA is TGTGCCAGCAGCTTACTGGAGACCCAGTACTTC. It translates to CASSLLETQYF.